These 15 T cell receptor beta chains were all obtained from the same sample, sequenced in a study of vaccination effects on CD4 cells after COVID-19. Viral peptide pool expansion of antigen-specific CD4+ T cells preceded sequencing in the ViraFEST assay. Culturing for roughly 9 days preceded CD4+ T cell isolation. Participants were given two doses of BNT162b2 or mRNA-1273 vaccine. The table came from immunoSEQ multiplex PCR; TCRdb's copy has only in-frame clones and leaves some out. The sample contains approximately 83,000 clones, around four fifths of which appear only once. For these receptors, no antigen is known. The source material was CD4+ T cells from PBMCs cultured with HCoV-OC43 spike peptides, sampled after COVID-19 vaccination. The subset denotes: HCoV-OC43 spike overlapping peptide pool stimulation. The receptors shown here come from a human donor who received a COVID-19 vaccine.

The chain combines TRBV3-1 (or the pseudogene TRBV3-2) with TRBJ1-2, with D perhaps TRBD1 (6 bases). The V and J ends lost 1 base and 8 bases respectively, with 11 bases between them. Germline V gene data show CDR1 as LGHDT and CDR2 as YNNKEL (reference sequence). The CDR3 runs to 13 residues. The CDR3 bases are TGTGCCAGCAGCCAAGTGGGGGGCTGGGGCTACACCTTC. Its protein product is CASSQVGGWGYTF.

The V and J genes are TRBV9 and TRBJ1-2; a weak D match, TRBD1 (5 bases). The CDR3 sequence is 17 residues long. Germline CDR1 is SGDLS and CDR2 is YYNGEE. Trimming took off 0 bases at V and 8 bases at J, with 23 bases between the two ends. The CDR3 DNA sequence: TGTGCCAGCAGCGTAGAGGGCAGGGCCCACCTCAACCAAGGCTACACCTTC. Its translation is CASSVEGRAHLNQGYTF. Variable domain in full (rest from reference TRBV9 and TRBJ1-2): DSGVTQTPKHLITATGQRVTLRCSPRSGDLSVYWYQQSLDQGLQFLIQYYNGEERAKGNILERFSAQQFPDLHSELNLSSLELGDSALYFCASSVEGRAHLNQGYTFGSGTRLTVV.

The chain links TRBV5-6 to TRBJ2-5, with 7 bases aligning to TRBD2. The germline gives CDR1 SGHDT, CDR2 YYEEEE. Trimming took 2 bases from V and 5 from J; bases not matched to a gene: 6. The CDR3 length is 14 residues. CDR3 DNA: TGTGCCAGCAGCTTCCGGGCGGGGGAGGAGACCCAGTACTTC. It translates to CASSFRAGEETQYF.

V is TRBV7-8 and J is TRBJ1-2; no definite D call. The CDR3 covers 13 residues. Per germline, CDR1 SGHVS and CDR2 FQNEAQ. Trimming took 1 base from V and 3 from J, leaving 6 bases between them. CDR3 loop: CASSLGADYGYTF. The CDR3 bases are TGTGCCAGCAGCTTAGGGGCAGACTATGGCTACACCTTC.

J is TRBJ2-7 and V is TRBV4-1, with D perhaps TRBD1 (5 bases). This CDR3 comprises 18 residues. The V end was cut by 3 bases, the J end by 4 bases, with 25 bases between. Germline V lookup: CDR1 MGHRA, CDR2 YSYEKL. The CDR3: CASSHPPPAGIKGYEQYV. CDR3 nucleotide sequence: TGCGCCAGCAGCCATCCACCTCCGGCAGGGATAAAGGGTTACGAGCAGTACGTC.

The chain is built from TRBV2 and TRBJ1-4; maybe TRBD1 (6 bases). The CDR3 loop spans 17 amino acids. Germline values: CDR1 SNHLY, CDR2 FYNNEI. The V gene lost 8 bases and the J gene lost 0 bases, with 19 bases spanning the gap. The CDR3 protein is CASRRRGGYTTNEKLFF. CDR3 bases: TGTGCCAGCCGCCGCAGGGGTGGCTACACAACTAATGAAAAACTGTTTTTT.

The CDR3 DNA is TGTGCCAGCAGTCCCTGGACAGATAACTATGGCTACACCTTC. Its translation: CASSPWTDNYGYTF. The chain carries TRBV28 and TRBJ1-2; TRBD1 might be the D (6 bases). The germline V and J ends were trimmed by 5 bases and 1 base, with 11 bases remaining between them. The CDR3 loop spans 14 amino acids. From germline, CDR1 is MDHEN and CDR2 SYDVKM.

The table lists this clone with a count of one. This sequence joins TRBV3-1 (or the pseudogene TRBV3-2) and TRBJ2-5; 13 positions match TRBD2. Germline V gene data show CDR1 as LGHDT and CDR2 as YNNKEL (reference sequence). CDR3 length: 14 amino acids. J gave up 7 bases and V 8 bases, and 7 bases lay outside the gene matches. Written as DNA, the CDR3 is TGTGCCAGCGGGGGACTAGCGGGGAGAGGGACCCAGTACTTC. Protein: CASGGLAGRGTQYF.

V gene TRBV21-1 combines with J gene TRBJ2-4. TRBV21-1 is labeled a pseudogene. This CDR3 contains 12 residues. CDR3 coding DNA: TGTGCCAGCCGACCGGACGGGAACATTCAGTACTTC. Amino acids: CASRPDGNIQYF.

The chain joins TRBV5-1 to TRBJ1-3; no clear D. Germline assignment: CDR1 SGHRS and CDR2 YFSETQ. V lost 4 bases and J 3 bases, leaving 14 bases between the germline ends. This CDR3 spans 15 amino acids. The CDR3 sequence: CASSEGSLVGNTIYF. CDR3 bases: TGCGCCAGCAGCGAGGGCAGCCTTGTTGGAAACACCATATATTTT.

This clone was found a few times. The V and J genes are TRBV5-4 and TRBJ2-1; 10 positions agree with TRBD2. The CDR3 runs 15 residues. V trimming: 4 bases; J trimming: 4 bases; junction bases outside the gene matches: 5. Germline V lookup: CDR1 SGHNT, CDR2 YYREEE (reference sequence). The DNA for the CDR3 is TGTGCCAGCAGCCCCGGACTAGCGGCATACAATGAGCAGTTCTTC. Translating gives CASSPGLAAYNEQFF.

This rearrangement joins TRBV5-4 to TRBJ1-2; 9 positions match TRBD1. Germline CDR1 SGHNT, CDR2 YYREEE (reference sequence). Germline trimming cut 2 bases from V and 7 bases from J; bases unmatched to any gene: 3. The CDR3 contains 13 residues. CDR3 bases: TGTGCCAGCAGCTTACAGGGGGCGCCTGGCTACACCTTC. This gives the protein CASSLQGAPGYTF.

The chain combines TRBV18 with TRBJ1-5; 9 nucleotides match TRBD1. Germline CDR1 and CDR2: KGHSH and LQKENI. This CDR3 is 14 amino acids long. The V segment lost 8 bases and the J segment 7 bases; nucleotides outside the gene matches: 9. CDR3 in DNA: TGTGCCAGCGGGGGACAGGGTGAAGGACAGCCCCAGCATTTT. This gives the protein CASGGQGEGQPQHF.

The chain combines TRBV30 with TRBJ2-5; the match to TRBD2 covers 7 bases. Germline V lookup: CDR1 GTSNPN, CDR2 SVGIG (reference sequence). V was pared by 5 bases and J by 4 bases, with 1 base of the junction left unmatched. The length of the CDR3 is 11 residues. The CDR3 loop reads CAWGRGETQYF. Written as DNA, the CDR3 is TGTGCCTGGGGGAGGGGAGAGACCCAGTACTTC.

This clone has a handful of counts. This sequence joins TRBV23-1 and TRBJ2-7; TRBD1 matches at 9 bases. TRBV23-1 is assigned to the ORF class and has an uncertain function. After removal of 4 bases from V and 4 bases from J, the junction contained 5 bases not matched to a gene. The CDR3 totals 14 residues. For the CDR3, the DNA is TGCGCCAGCAGTCCACAGGGGGCCTCTTACGAGCAGTACGTC. As protein: CASSPQGASYEQYV.